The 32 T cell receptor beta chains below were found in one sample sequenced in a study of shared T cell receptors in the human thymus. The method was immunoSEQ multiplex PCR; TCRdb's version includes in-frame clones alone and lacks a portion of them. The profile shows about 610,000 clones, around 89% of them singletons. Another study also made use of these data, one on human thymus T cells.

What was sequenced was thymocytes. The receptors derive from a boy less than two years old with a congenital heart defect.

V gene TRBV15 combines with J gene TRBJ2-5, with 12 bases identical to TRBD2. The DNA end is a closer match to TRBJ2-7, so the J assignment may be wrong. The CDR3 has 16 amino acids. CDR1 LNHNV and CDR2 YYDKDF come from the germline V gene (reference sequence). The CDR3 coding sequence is TGTGCCACCAGCAGACCCGGACTAGCGGGACGACACGAGCAGTACTTC. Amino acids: CATSRPGLAGRHEQYF.

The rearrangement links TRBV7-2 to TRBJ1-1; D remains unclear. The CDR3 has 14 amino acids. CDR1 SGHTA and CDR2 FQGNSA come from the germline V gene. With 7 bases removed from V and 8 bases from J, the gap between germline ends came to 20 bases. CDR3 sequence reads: CASTPPTGRSEAFF. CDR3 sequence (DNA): TGTGCCAGCACCCCTCCGACGGGAAGGTCGGAAGCTTTCTTT.

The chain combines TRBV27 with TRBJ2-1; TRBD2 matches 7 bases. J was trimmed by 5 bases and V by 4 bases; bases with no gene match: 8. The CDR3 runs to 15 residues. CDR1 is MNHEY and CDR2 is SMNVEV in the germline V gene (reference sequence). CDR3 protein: CASSSSGLDHNEQFF. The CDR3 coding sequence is TGTGCCAGCAGTTCTTCCGGACTAGATCACAATGAGCAGTTCTTC.

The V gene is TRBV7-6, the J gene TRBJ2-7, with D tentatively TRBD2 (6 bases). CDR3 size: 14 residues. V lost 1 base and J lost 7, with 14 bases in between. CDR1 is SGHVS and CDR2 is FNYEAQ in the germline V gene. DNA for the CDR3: TGTGCCAGCAGCTTAGTCGTGGCGGGGACGGAGCAGTACTTC. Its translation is CASSLVVAGTEQYF.

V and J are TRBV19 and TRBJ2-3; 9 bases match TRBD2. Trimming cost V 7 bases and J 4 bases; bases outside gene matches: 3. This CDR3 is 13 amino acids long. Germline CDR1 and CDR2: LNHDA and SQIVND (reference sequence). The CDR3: CASTGGRADTQYF. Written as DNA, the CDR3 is TGTGCCAGTACTGGCGGGAGGGCAGATACGCAGTATTTT. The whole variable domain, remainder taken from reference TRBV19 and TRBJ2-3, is DGGITQSPKYLFRKEGQNVTLSCEQNLNHDAMYWYRQDPGQGLRLIYYSQIVNDFQKGDIAEGYSVSREKKESFPLTVTSAQKNPTAFYLCASTGGRADTQYFGPGTRLTVL.

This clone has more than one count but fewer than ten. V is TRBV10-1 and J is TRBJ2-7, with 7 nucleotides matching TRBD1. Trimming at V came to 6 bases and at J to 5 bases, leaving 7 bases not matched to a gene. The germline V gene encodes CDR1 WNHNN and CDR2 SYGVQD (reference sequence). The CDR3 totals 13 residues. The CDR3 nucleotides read TGCGCCAGCAGCCCTAACAGGGGCCACGAGCAGTACTTC. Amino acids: CASSPNRGHEQYF.

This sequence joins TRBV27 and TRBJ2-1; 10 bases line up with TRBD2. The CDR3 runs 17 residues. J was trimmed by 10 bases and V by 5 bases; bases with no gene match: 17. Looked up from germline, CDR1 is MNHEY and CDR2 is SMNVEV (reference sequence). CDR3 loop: CASSPTGFSGRSQEQFF. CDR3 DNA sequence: TGTGCCAGCAGTCCCACCGGATTTAGCGGGAGGTCCCAGGAGCAGTTCTTC.

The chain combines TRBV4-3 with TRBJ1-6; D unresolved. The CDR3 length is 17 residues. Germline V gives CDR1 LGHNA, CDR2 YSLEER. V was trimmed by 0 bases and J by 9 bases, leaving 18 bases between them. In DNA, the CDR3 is TGCGCCAGCAGCCAAGATTATCGGCAGGCCCCGAGTTCACCCCTCCACTTT. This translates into CASSQDYRQAPSSPLHF.

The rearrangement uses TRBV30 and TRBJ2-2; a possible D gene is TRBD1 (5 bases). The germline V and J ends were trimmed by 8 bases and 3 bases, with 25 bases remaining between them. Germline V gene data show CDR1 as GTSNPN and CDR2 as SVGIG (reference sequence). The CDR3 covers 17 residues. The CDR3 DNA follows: TGTGCCCTGGATGGATCAGCAGGAAAGGGGTACACCGGGGAGCTGTTTTTT. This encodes CALDGSAGKGYTGELFF.

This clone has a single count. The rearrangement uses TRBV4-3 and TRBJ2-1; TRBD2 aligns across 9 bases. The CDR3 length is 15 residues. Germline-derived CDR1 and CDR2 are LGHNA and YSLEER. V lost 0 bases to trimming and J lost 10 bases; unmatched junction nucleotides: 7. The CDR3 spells CASSQDRIAGEEQFF. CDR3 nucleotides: TGCGCCAGCAGCCAAGATCGGATAGCGGGAGAGGAGCAGTTCTTC.

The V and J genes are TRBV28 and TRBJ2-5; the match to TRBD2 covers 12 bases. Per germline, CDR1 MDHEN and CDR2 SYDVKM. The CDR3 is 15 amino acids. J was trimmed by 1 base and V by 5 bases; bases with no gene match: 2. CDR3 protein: CASSPSGRAQETQYF. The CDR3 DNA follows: TGTGCCAGCAGTCCTAGCGGGAGGGCCCAAGAGACCCAGTACTTC.

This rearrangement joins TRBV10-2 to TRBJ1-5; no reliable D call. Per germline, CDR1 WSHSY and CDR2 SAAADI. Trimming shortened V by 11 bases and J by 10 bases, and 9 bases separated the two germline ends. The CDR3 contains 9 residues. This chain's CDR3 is CASPQPQHF. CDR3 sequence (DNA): TGCGCCTCCCCACAACCCCAGCATTTT.

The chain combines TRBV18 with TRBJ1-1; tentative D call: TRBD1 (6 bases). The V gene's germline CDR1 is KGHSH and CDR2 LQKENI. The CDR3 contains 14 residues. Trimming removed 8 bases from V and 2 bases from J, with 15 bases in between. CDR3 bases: TGTGCCAGCACAGGGACGCGGATTAACACTGAAGCTTTCTTT. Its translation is CASTGTRINTEAFF.

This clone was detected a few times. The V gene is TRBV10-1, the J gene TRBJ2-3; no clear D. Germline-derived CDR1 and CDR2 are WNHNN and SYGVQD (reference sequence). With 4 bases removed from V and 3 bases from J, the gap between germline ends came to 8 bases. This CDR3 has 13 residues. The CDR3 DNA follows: TGCGCCAGCAGTGGAGAGGTTACAGATACGCAGTATTTT. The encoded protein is CASSGEVTDTQYF.

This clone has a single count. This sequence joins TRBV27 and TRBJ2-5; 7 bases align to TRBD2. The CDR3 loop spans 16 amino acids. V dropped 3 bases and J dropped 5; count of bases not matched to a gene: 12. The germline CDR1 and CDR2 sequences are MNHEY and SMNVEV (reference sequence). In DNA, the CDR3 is TGTGCCAGCAGTTTGTACAGCGGGGAATTTCAGGAGACCCAGTACTTC. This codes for CASSLYSGEFQETQYF.

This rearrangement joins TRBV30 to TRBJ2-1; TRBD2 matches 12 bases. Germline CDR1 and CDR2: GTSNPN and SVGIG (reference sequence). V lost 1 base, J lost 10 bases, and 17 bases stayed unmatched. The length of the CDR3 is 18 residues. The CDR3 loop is CAWSETPLAGGPWGEQFF. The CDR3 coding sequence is TGTGCCTGGAGTGAGACTCCGCTAGCGGGAGGGCCTTGGGGCGAGCAGTTCTTC. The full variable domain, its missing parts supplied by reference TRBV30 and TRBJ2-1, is SQTIHQWPATLVQPVGSPLSLECTVEGTSNPNLYWYRQAAGRGLQLLFYSVGIGQISSEVPQNLSASRPQDRQFILSSKKLLLSDSGFYLCAWSETPLAGGPWGEQFFGPGTRLTVL.

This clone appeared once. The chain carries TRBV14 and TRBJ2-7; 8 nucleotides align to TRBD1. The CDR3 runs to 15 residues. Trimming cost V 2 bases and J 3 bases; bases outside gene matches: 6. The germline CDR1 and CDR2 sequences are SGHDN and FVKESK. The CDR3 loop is CASSQYSDRVYEQYF. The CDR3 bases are TGTGCCAGCAGCCAATACTCGGACAGGGTCTACGAGCAGTACTTC.

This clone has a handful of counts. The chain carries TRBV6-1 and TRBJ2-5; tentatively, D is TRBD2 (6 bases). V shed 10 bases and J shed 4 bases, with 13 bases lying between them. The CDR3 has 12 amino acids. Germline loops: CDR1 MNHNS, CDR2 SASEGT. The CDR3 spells CATTSRGETQYF. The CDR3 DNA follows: TGTGCCACCACCTCGCGGGGAGAGACCCAGTACTTC.

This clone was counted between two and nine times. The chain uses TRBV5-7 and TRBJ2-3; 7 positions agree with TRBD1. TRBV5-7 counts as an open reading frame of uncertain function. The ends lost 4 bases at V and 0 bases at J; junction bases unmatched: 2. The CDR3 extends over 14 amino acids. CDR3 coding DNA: TGTGCCAGCAGCCGGGGACAGAGCACAGATACGCAGTATTTT. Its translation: CASSRGQSTDTQYF.

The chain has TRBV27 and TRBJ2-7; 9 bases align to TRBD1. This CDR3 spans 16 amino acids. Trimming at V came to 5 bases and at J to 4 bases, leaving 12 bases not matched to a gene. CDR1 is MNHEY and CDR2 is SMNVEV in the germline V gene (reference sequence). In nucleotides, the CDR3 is TGTGCCAGCAGTCCACCCCGGACAGGGGAACGGTACGAGCAGTACTTC. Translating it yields CASSPPRTGERYEQYF.

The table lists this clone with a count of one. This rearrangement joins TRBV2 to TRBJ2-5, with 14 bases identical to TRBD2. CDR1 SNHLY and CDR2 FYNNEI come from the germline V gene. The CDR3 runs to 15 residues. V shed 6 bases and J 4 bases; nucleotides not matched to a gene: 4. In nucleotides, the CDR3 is TGTGCCAGCAGGGTGGGACTAGCGGGAGTAGAGACCCAGTACTTC. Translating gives CASRVGLAGVETQYF.

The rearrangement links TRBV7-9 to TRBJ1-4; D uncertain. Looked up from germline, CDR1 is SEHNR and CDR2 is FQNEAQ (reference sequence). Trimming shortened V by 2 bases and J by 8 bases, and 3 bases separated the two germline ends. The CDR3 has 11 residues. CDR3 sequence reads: CASSLLEKLFF. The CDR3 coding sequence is TGTGCCAGCAGCTTATTAGAAAAACTGTTTTTT. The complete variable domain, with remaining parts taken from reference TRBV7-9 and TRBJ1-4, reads DTGVSQNPRHKITKRGQNVTFRCDPISEHNRLYWYRQTLGQGPEFLTYFQNEAQLEKSRLLSDRFSAERPKGSFSTLEIQRTEQGDSAMYLCASSLLEKLFFGSGTQLSVL.

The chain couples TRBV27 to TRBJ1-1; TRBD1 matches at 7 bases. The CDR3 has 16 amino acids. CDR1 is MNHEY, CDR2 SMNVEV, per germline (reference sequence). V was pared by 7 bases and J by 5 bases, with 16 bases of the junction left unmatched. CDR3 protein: CASIPGQLLSETEAFF. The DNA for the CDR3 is TGTGCCAGCATCCCGGGACAGCTCCTTTCGGAGACTGAAGCTTTCTTT.

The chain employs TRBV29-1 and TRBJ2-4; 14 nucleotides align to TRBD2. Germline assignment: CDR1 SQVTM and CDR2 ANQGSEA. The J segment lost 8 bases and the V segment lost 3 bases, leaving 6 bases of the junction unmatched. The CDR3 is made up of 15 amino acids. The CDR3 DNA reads TGCAGCGTTGAGAAAGGGACTAGCGGGAGTGACATTCAGTACTTC. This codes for CSVEKGTSGSDIQYF.

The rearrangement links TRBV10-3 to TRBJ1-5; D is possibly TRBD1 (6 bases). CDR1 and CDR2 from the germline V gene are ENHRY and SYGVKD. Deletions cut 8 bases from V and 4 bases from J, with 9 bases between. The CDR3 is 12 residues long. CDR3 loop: CAIGQINQPQHF. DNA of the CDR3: TGTGCCATCGGACAGATTAATCAGCCCCAGCATTTT.

CDR3 region: CATSRALKREGQISYEQYF. The CDR3 DNA follows: TGTGCCACCAGCAGAGCCCTAAAGCGGGAGGGCCAGATCTCCTACGAGCAGTACTTC. The chain links TRBV15 to TRBJ2-7, with 10 positions matching TRBD2. The trim removed 1 base at V and 0 bases at J, leaving 12 bases unmatched. Germline V gives CDR1 LNHNV, CDR2 YYDKDF (reference sequence). CDR3 length: 19 residues.

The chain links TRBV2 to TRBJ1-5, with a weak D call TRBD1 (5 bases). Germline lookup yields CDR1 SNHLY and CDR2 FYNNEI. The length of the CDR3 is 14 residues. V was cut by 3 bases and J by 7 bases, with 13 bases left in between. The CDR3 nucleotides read TGTGCCAGCAGTGAGGGGCAGGGTGGCCAGCCCCAGCATTTT. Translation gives CASSEGQGGQPQHF.

CDR3 coding DNA: TGTGCCAGCACCCCCACGCGGGGGCGTCAGCCCCAGCATTTT. It is translated as CASTPTRGRQPQHF. The chain is built from TRBV6-5 and TRBJ1-5, with a tentative D call TRBD1 (6 bases). The CDR3 spans 14 residues. Germline V CDR1 and CDR2: MNHEY, SVGAGI. The germline V and J ends were trimmed by 7 bases and 6 bases, with 16 bases remaining between them.

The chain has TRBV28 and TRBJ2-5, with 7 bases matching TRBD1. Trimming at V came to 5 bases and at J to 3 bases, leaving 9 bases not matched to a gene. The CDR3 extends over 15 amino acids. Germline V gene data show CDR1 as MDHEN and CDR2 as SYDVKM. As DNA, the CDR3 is TGTGCCAGCAGTCCAAGACAGGGAACGAAAGAGACCCAGTACTTC. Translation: CASSPRQGTKETQYF.

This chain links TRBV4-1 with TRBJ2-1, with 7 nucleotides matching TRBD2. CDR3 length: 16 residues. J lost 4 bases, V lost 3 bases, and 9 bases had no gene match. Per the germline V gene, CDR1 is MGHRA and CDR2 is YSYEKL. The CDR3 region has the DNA TGCGCCAGCAGCCAGGGTTGGCTAGCGGAATACAATGAGCAGTTCTTC. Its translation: CASSQGWLAEYNEQFF.

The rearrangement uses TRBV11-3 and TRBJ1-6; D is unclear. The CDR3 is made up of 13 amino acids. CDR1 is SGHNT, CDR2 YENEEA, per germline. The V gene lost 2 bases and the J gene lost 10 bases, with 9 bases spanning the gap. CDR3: CASSLNGSSPLHF. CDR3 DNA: TGTGCCAGCAGCTTAAACGGGAGCTCACCCCTCCACTTT. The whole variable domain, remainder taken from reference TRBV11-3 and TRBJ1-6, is EAGVVQSPRYKIIEKKQPVAFWCNPISGHNTLYWYLQNLGQGPELLIRYENEEAVDDSQLPKDRFSAERLKGVDSTLKIQPAELGDSAVYLCASSLNGSSPLHFGNGTRLTVT.

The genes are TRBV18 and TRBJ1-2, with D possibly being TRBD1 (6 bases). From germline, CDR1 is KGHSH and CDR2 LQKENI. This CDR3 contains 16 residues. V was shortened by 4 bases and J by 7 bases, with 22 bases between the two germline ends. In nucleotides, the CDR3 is TGTGCCAGCTCACACCGGGACACCGGCCTGGCGTGTGGCTACACCTTC. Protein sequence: CASSHRDTGLACGYTF.